This T cell receptor beta chain was sequenced for a study of cytomegalovirus exposure and HLA in healthy donors. Background on the study: Assignment to the Caucasian-associated ancestry cluster applied to approximately 79% of the approximately 400 genotyped donors.

Details on this clone: Its antigen is unidentified.

Study conclusions and caveats: Later analysis placed DRB1 highest and HLA-C lowest in TCR association rates, which differed by HLA locus.

PCR employed 60 Vbeta and 13 Jbeta primers. Original data processing: A follow-up analysis tallied around 80 million unique TCR beta chains, roughly 9.9 million shared. Data came from immunoSEQ multiplex PCR; TCRdb stores just in-frame clones and leaves some out. From that table come the V and J calls and clone size; the DNA was used to work out D and trimming. The sample comprises some 150,000 clones, 60% to 85% of which are singletons, and roughly 6.3% rests with the top ten. Healthy bone marrow donors made up the donors. The sequence derives from a woman aged 40 to 50 in good health and CMV-seropositive. Sequenced input: PBMCs.

The CDR3 loop is CASSFGLTSGNTIYF. The CDR3 coding sequence is TGTGCCAGTAGTTTCGGACTGACCTCTGGAAACACCATATATTTT. The V gene is TRBV19, the J gene TRBJ1-3, with no clear D. This CDR3 contains 15 residues. Germline V gene data show CDR1 as LNHDA and CDR2 as SQIVND (reference sequence). Trimming stripped 5 bases from V and 0 bases from J, with 11 bases between.